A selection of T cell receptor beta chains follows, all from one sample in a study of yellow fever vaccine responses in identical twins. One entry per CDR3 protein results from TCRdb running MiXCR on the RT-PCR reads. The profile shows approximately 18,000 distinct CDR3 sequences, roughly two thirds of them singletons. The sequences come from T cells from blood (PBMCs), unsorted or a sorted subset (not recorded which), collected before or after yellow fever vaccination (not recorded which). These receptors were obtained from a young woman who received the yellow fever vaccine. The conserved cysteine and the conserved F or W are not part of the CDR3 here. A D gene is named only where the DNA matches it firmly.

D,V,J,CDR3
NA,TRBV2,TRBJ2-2,ASSDPPGSRTGELF
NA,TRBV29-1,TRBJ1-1,SVVVGTTEAF
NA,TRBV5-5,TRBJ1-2,ASSLTVANYGYT
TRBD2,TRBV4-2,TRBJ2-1,ASSQAGTSASYNEQF
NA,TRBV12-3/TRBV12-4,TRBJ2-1,ASSPTQRSGNEQF
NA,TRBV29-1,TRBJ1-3,SVSSDRPSGNTIY
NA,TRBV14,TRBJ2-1,ASSPIGANYNEQF
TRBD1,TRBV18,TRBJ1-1,ASSPAGTGPSEAF
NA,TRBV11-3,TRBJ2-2,ASSFGTAAGELF
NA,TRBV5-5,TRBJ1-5,ASSLETNQPQH
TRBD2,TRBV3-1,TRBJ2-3,ASSQDFGGGASTDTQY
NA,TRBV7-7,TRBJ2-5,ASSLQIQETQY
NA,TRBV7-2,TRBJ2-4,ASSPRERGIQY
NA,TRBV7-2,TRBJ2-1,ASSSQRYNEQF
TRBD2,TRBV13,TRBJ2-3,ASTYSSGGAADTQY
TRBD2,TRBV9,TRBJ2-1,ASSPAGLAIQNEQF
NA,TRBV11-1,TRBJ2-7,ASSWGNEQY
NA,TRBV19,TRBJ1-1,ASSRGTVRGTEAF
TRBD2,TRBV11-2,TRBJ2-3,ASSPRLSLRLAGVRDTQY
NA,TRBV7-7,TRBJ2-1,ASSLAAGTPTSEQF
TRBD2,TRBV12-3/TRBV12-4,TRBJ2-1,ASSSTSGSSYNEQF
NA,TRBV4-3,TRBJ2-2,ASSLGHANTGELF
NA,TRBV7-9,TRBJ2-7,ASSTRQTYEQY
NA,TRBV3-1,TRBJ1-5,ASSQGRKSNQPQH
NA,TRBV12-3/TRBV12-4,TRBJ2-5,ASSLVLEGETQY
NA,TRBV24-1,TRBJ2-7,ATSDSRGVTYEQY
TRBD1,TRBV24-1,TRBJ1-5,AASTGTGDQPQH